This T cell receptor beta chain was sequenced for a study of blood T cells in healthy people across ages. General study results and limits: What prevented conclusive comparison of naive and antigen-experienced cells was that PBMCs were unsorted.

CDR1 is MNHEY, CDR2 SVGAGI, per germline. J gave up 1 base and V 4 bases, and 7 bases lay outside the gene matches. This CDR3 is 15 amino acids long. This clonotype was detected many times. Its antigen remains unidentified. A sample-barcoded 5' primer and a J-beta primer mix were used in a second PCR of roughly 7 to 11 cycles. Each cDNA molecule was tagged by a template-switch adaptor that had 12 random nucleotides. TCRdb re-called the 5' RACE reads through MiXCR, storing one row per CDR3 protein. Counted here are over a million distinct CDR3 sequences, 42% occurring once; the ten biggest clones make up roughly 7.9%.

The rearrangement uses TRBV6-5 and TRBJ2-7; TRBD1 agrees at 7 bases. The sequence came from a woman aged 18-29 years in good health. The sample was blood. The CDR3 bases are TGTGCCAGCAGTTCTAGAGGGGGCTGGTCCTACGAGCAGTACTTC. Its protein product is CASSSRGGWSYEQYF.